This entry describes one TCR beta chain. Its antigen is as yet unknown. This sample is part of a study of graft-versus-host responses after intestinal transplantation. Study information: Anti-thymocyte globulin induction, then tacrolimus and steroids for two to four years, went to all recipients.

Findings of the study overall: The authors found GvH clones in recipient marrow, some appearing first in ileum or blood. High graft-versus-host to host-versus-graft clonal ratios were found in allografts of patients who had graft-donor T cell macrochimerism.

This CDR3 contains 13 residues. Germline trimming cut 7 bases from V and 7 bases from J; bases unmatched to any gene: 8. Looked up from germline, CDR1 is ENHRY and CDR2 is SYGVKD. Profiled with immunoSEQ multiplex PCR; TCRdb holds only in-frame clones, not every one. The table records about 110,000 clones, about 94% of them present only once. V gene TRBV10-3 combines with J gene TRBJ1-1, with 8 bases lining up with TRBD1. The source was unstimulated CD8+ T cells sorted from spleen or lymph node cells, collected before intestinal transplant. The sequence was obtained from a human donor who received an intestinal transplant. The CDR3 reads CAINDRGMDEAFF. The CDR3 bases are TGTGCCATCAACGACAGGGGTATGGATGAAGCTTTCTTT.